Shown below are 29 T cell receptor beta chains from a single sample sequenced in a study of read filtering for tumor transcriptome and immune sequencing (TCRdb year 2020). The sample was run on an Illumina HiSeq 4000. The Immunoverse kit was used to build TCR libraries from around 420 ng RNA, with molecular barcoded adaptors covering alpha/delta and beta/gamma chains. TCRdb reprocessing: public reads trimmed at Q25 with fastp, clones called with MiXCR, in-frame beta chains kept. All rows with the same CDR3 protein become a single entry with the most common DNA and genes. The sample records around 140,000 distinct CDR3 sequences, approximately 13% of which are singletons. Just under 8.5% of the sample comes from the top ten. Sequences were obtained from a population of CD138-negative cells sorted from bone marrow. This sample's cell subset or site label indicates: bone marrow mononuclear cells depleted of CD138+ plasma/myeloma cells by negative magnetic selection. The receptor set was obtained from a donor at least 40 years old with multiple myeloma.

This clonotype was found once. This may be a read error: a much more frequent sequence differs by one nucleotide. The chain has TRBV15 and TRBJ2-5, with TRBD2 identical over 7 bases. The CDR3 is 15 residues long. Germline V lookup: CDR1 LNHNV, CDR2 YYDKDF (reference sequence). J gave up 5 bases and V 5 bases, and 11 bases lay outside the gene matches. DNA for the CDR3: TGTGCCACCAGCCCTCGCATGGCGGGAGTTGAGACCCAGTACTTC. This gives the protein CATSPRMAGVETQYF.

The chain uses TRBV30 and TRBJ1-3, with TRBD1 matching 10 bases. The ends lost 2 bases at V and 3 bases at J; junction bases unmatched: 7. The CDR3 length is 16 residues. Germline values: CDR1 GTSNPN, CDR2 SVGIG (reference sequence). CDR3 coding DNA: TGTGCCTGGAGTCCCCGGACAGGGGGTTTTGGAAACACCATATATTTT. It is translated as CAWSPRTGGFGNTIYF.

This clonotype was observed many times. This chain joins TRBV18 and TRBJ2-2; D gene unclear. The germline V gene encodes CDR1 KGHSH and CDR2 LQKENI. The CDR3 runs 14 residues. V was shortened by 3 bases and J by 0 bases, with 5 bases between the two germline ends. The CDR3 region is CASSPISNTGELFF. CDR3 bases: TGTGCCAGCTCACCCATTTCGAACACCGGGGAGCTGTTTTTT.

By sample fraction, this clonotype is medium-sized (0.01 to 0.1%). This chain links TRBV7-8 with TRBJ1-5; D may be TRBD1 (5 bases). The CDR3 is made up of 15 amino acids. In germline, CDR1 is SGHVS, CDR2 FQNEAQ. V was pared by 3 bases and J by 2 bases, with 11 bases between. CDR3 sequence (DNA): TGTGCCAGCAGCTTCAACCCGACAGGCAATCAGCCCCAGCATTTT. It specifies CASSFNPTGNQPQHF.

This clonotype was recorded a few times. Given a much more abundant clone one base away, this may be a read error. This chain connects TRBV12-5 to TRBJ2-1; 13 nucleotides match TRBD2. CDR1 LGHNT and CDR2 FRNRAP come from the germline V gene. This CDR3 comprises 17 residues. CDR3 coding DNA: TGTGCTAGTGGTTTGGCTCGGACTAGCGGGAGATGGAATGAGCAGCTCTTC. It codes for CASGLARTSGRWNEQLF.

A word on this clonotype: A read error is possible here, since a much larger clone lies one base away. The conserved phenylalanine or tryptophan normally closing the CDR3 is absent here, so this likely arose from a read error. This chain joins TRBV20-1 and TRBJ1-5; no firm D call. Trimming shortened V by 0 bases and J by 2 bases, and 5 bases separated the two germline ends. The CDR3 extends over 13 amino acids. CDR1 DFQATT and CDR2 SNEGSKA come from the germline V gene (reference sequence). The CDR3 loop reads CSARDEGNQPQHL. The CDR3 DNA reads as TGCAGTGCTAGAGATGAAGGCAATCAGCCCCAGCATCTT.

This clonotype was detected many times. This chain links TRBV29-1 with TRBJ2-2; possibly TRBD2 for D (6 bases). The CDR3 consists of 13 residues. The germline CDR1 and CDR2 sequences are SQVTM and ANQGSEA. The V and J ends lost 6 bases and 5 bases respectively, with 13 bases between them. The CDR3 loop reads CSVRDGGTGELFF. The DNA of the CDR3 is TGCAGCGTCCGGGACGGGGGTACCGGGGAGCTGTTTTTT.

This clonotype was picked up many times. The chain recombines TRBV4-1 with TRBJ2-6, with TRBD2 identical over 10 bases. V shed 1 base, J shed 4 bases, and the junction held 7 bases outside the gene matches. In germline, CDR1 is MGHRA, CDR2 YSYEKL. This CDR3 is 18 amino acids long. The CDR3 DNA is TGCGCCAGCAGCCAAGCTGGGGGACTAGCGACCGGGGCCAACGTCCTGACTTTC. Translated: CASSQAGGLATGANVLTF.

The sample holds many counts of this clonotype. This sequence joins TRBV15 and TRBJ2-7; 9 bases align to TRBD2. Germline assignment: CDR1 LNHNV and CDR2 YYDKDF (reference sequence). Trimming removed 1 base from V and 0 bases from J; junction bases left unmatched: 4. The CDR3 is made up of 16 amino acids. As DNA, the CDR3 is TGTGCCACCAGCAGAGGTCTAGCGGGACCCTCCTACGAGCAGTACTTC. Its translation: CATSRGLAGPSYEQYF.

Concerning this clonotype: The CDR3 end shows no conserved phenylalanine or tryptophan, and so a read error is likely. Because the CDR3's place on the DNA is in doubt, the DNA is left out and the CDR3 is given as listed by TCRdb. The V gene is TRBV7-2, the J gene TRBJ2-1; the D segment call TRBD2 is taken from the table without a DNA check. The CDR3 comprises 15 residues, both ends counted. Germline V gene data show CDR1 as SGHTA and CDR2 as FQGNSA. CDR3 in amino acids: CASSSMLGLYNEQLC.

This clonotype appeared many times. This chain uses TRBV7-8 with TRBJ1-5, with D possibly TRBD1 on 6 matching bases. Trimming removed 5 bases at V and 5 bases at J, with 7 bases between. Germline loops: CDR1 SGHVS, CDR2 FQNEAQ. The CDR3 extends over 12 amino acids. CDR3 DNA sequence: TGTGCCAGCAGCAAGGGGGATCAGCCCCAGCATTTT. Its translation is CASSKGDQPQHF.

This clonotype was observed at least ten times. CDR3 nucleotide sequence: TGTGCCAGCAGCCCGGACTACCCAGATACGCAGTATTTT. Translated: CASSPDYPDTQYF. V gene TRBV7-2 combines with J gene TRBJ2-3, with TRBD2 as a possible D gene (6 bases). With 5 bases removed from V and 4 bases from J, the gap between germline ends came to 10 bases. In germline, CDR1 is SGHTA, CDR2 FQGNSA. The CDR3 length is 13 residues.

This clonotype was counted at least ten times. This chain joins TRBV4-3 and TRBJ2-7; TRBD2 matches at 12 bases. CDR3 length: 15 residues. CDR1 and CDR2 from the germline V gene are LGHNA and YSLEER. J gave up 2 bases and V 4 bases, and 3 bases lay outside the gene matches. The CDR3 bases are TGCGCCAGCAGCCTGACTAGCGGGAGACCCTACGAGCAGTACTTC. Encoded protein: CASSLTSGRPYEQYF.

The sample holds many counts of this clonotype. This chain uses TRBV9 with TRBJ2-7; 10 nucleotides align to TRBD1. Germline V gene sequence: CDR1 SGDLS, CDR2 YYNGEE. J gave up 1 base and V 2 bases, and 3 bases lay outside the gene matches. This CDR3 has 15 residues. CDR3 residues: CASSVGQGVSYEQYF. The CDR3 DNA reads TGTGCCAGCAGCGTCGGACAGGGGGTATCCTACGAGCAGTACTTC.

This clonotype was detected many times. The chain has TRBV19 and TRBJ2-1; 9 nucleotides match TRBD1. The V and J ends lost 4 bases and 0 bases, in that order; junction bases with no gene match: 4. CDR1 and CDR2 from the germline V gene are LNHDA and SQIVND (reference sequence). This CDR3 comprises 16 residues. The CDR3 region is CASSNRGQSSYNEQFF. DNA of the CDR3: TGTGCCAGTAGTAACAGGGGGCAGAGCTCCTACAATGAGCAGTTCTTC.

This clonotype showed up many times. The chain joins TRBV19 to TRBJ2-3; possible D gene TRBD2, 6 bases. The length of the CDR3 is 16 residues. Germline V gene lookup returns CDR1 LNHDA and CDR2 SQIVND (reference sequence). V gave up 5 bases and J gave up 0 bases, with 15 bases separating them. As DNA, the CDR3 is TGTGCCAGTAGTTCCGCCCTAGCGACGAGCACAGATACGCAGTATTTT. Translated: CASSSALATSTDTQYF.

This chain joins TRBV19 and TRBJ2-2; 7 nucleotides line up with TRBD1. The junction had 7 bases not matched to a gene; V was cut back by 6 bases and J by 6 bases. This CDR3 has 14 amino acids. In germline, CDR1 is LNHDA, CDR2 SQIVND (reference sequence). DNA for the CDR3: TGTGCCAGTAGCGCGACAGGGTTCGCCGGGGAGCTGTTTTTT. This translates into CASSATGFAGELFF.

This clonotype was seen ten or more times. V gene TRBV7-9 combines with J gene TRBJ2-7; 14 nucleotides agree with TRBD2. CDR3 size: 16 residues. Germline V gene data show CDR1 as SEHNR and CDR2 as FQNEAQ (reference sequence). V shed 5 bases and J 4 bases; nucleotides not matched to a gene: 7. CDR3 amino acids: CASSKRGTSGSYEQYF. CDR3 DNA sequence: TGTGCCAGCAGCAAAAGGGGGACTAGCGGGAGTTACGAGCAGTACTTC.

This clonotype showed up many times. The V and J genes are TRBV2 and TRBJ1-5; the D is unclear. This CDR3 region has 15 residues. V lost 1 base, J lost 0 bases, and 7 bases lay in between. Germline CDR1 SNHLY, CDR2 FYNNEI. CDR3 protein: CASSEGGNSNQPQHF. For the CDR3, the DNA is TGTGCCAGCAGTGAAGGGGGAAATAGCAATCAGCCCCAGCATTTT.

This clonotype was found many times. V usage is TRBV10-2 and J usage is TRBJ2-7; the D is unclear. V shed 0 bases and J shed 4 bases, with 4 bases lying between them. The germline V gene has CDR1 WSHSY and CDR2 SAAADI. The CDR3 runs to 12 residues. CDR3 sequence: CASSESGYEQYF. CDR3 nucleotides: TGCGCCAGCAGTGAGTCGGGTTACGAGCAGTACTTC.

This clonotype has a count of ten or more. The V call is TRBV6-2 or TRBV6-3, the J call TRBJ1-1; no reliable D call. The CDR3 runs to 12 residues. CDR1 and CDR2 (germline): MNHEY, SVGEGT. V was shortened by 5 bases and J by 11 bases, with 15 bases between the two germline ends. CDR3 protein: CASSEPVEGAFF. The CDR3 DNA sequence: TGTGCCAGCAGTGAGCCAGTGGAAGGGGCTTTCTTT.

A single count supports this clonotype. This may come from a read error, since a much larger clone is one base off. V is TRBV6-6 and J is TRBJ2-6; D may be TRBD1 (5 bases). Germline CDR1 is MNHNY and CDR2 is SVGAGI (reference sequence). CDR3 length equals 14 residues. CDR3 in DNA: TGTGCCAGCAGTTACAGTTCTGGGGCCAACGTCCAGACTTTC. It yields the protein CASSYSSGANVQTF.

Ten or more counts support this clonotype. The genes are TRBV29-1 and TRBJ1-2; 7 bases align to TRBD1. With V trimmed by 6 bases and J by 2 bases, 3 bases remained unmatched. The CDR3 has 12 amino acids. The germline CDR1 and CDR2 sequences are SQVTM and ANQGSEA. The DNA of the CDR3 is TGCAGCGTGAGGGACAGAAACTATGGCTACACCTTC. This sequence encodes CSVRDRNYGYTF.

The chain carries TRBV20-1 and TRBJ1-3; 7 bases line up with TRBD1. The CDR3 runs 21 residues. Trimming at V came to 1 base and at J to 0 bases, leaving 21 bases not matched to a gene. Germline V gene sequence: CDR1 DFQATT, CDR2 SNEGSKA (reference sequence). DNA for the CDR3: TGCAGTGCTAGAGGCGGTTTTGGGACAGAAAATCAAGTACACTCTGGAAACACCATATATTTT. This sequence encodes CSARGGFGTENQVHSGNTIYF.

The rearrangement uses TRBV2 and TRBJ2-3; 8 bases line up with TRBD2. Germline V gene sequence: CDR1 SNHLY, CDR2 FYNNEI. The CDR3 covers 15 residues. The J segment lost 3 bases and the V segment lost 6 bases, leaving 8 bases of the junction unmatched. CDR3 nucleotides: TGTGCCAGCAGGGCAGAGCGGGAGTGGACAGATACGCAGTATTTT. This sequence encodes CASRAEREWTDTQYF.

This clonotype was counted ten times or more. This chain uses TRBV29-1 with TRBJ1-2, with 7 bases fitting TRBD1. Unmatched junction bases numbered 11, after V lost 7 bases and J lost 0 bases. CDR3 length: 15 amino acids. CDR1 is SQVTM and CDR2 is ANQGSEA in the germline V gene. CDR3 nucleotides: TGCAGCGCCGTGAGGGAGACAGGGTCTAACTATGGCTACACCTTC. Its translation is CSAVRETGSNYGYTF.

This clonotype has at least ten counts. V and J are TRBV27 and TRBJ2-7; 11 positions agree with TRBD2. The germline CDR1 and CDR2 sequences are MNHEY and SMNVEV (reference sequence). The trim removed 4 bases at V and 6 bases at J, leaving 8 bases unmatched. CDR3 size: 15 residues. For the CDR3, the DNA is TGTGCCAGCAGTTCCTACCTAGCGGGAGGTAGCGAGCAGTACTTC. It is translated as CASSSYLAGGSEQYF.

Ten or more counts support this clonotype. This rearrangement joins TRBV7-2 to TRBJ1-5; tentative D call: TRBD1 (5 bases). The germline CDR1 and CDR2 sequences are SGHTA and FQGNSA. Trimming cost V 5 bases and J 3 bases, with 11 bases left between them. The CDR3 totals 14 residues. For the CDR3, the DNA is TGTGCCAGCAGCAAGGACACGTACAATCAGCCCCAGCATTTT. Translation: CASSKDTYNQPQHF. The full variable domain, its missing parts supplied by reference TRBV7-2 and TRBJ1-5, is GAGVSQSPSNKVTEKGKDVELRCDPISGHTALYWYRQSLGQGLEFLIYFQGNSAPDKSGLPSDRFSAERTGGSVSTLTIQRTQQEDSAVYLCASSKDTYNQPQHFGDGTRLSIL.

The table lists this clonotype with a few counts. Compared with germline, one end of the junction differs, possibly owing to a read error. V and J are TRBV5-5 and TRBJ2-5; D possibly corresponds to TRBD1 (6 bases). The CDR3 is made up of 15 amino acids. Looked up from germline, CDR1 is SGHKS and CDR2 is YYEKEE (reference sequence). The CDR3 loop reads CASSYGQPGQEAQYF. The DNA for the CDR3 is TGTGCCAGCAGCTATGGACAGCCGGGGCAAGAGGCCCAGTACTTC.